This T cell receptor beta chain was recovered during a study of cytomegalovirus exposure and HLA in healthy donors. Whole-study context: Unique TCRs from HLA-typed donors, 70 million to 85 million of them, were held in an early data release. Study-level results: In a later analysis, TCR beta V- and J-gene trimming showed a link to a missense DCLRE1C variant. The only immune exposure information that was available was CMV serostatus.

Points on this clone: Its antigen is unknown.

This CDR3 region has 14 residues. Germline loops: CDR1 SNHLY, CDR2 FYNNEI. Deletions cut 8 bases from V and 0 bases from J, with 13 bases between. With 60 Vbeta and 13 Jbeta primers, the PCR was carried out. Assay: immunoSEQ multiplex PCR; the TCRdb copy retains only in-frame clones and omits some. In the table there are about 36,000 clones, over 60% of which are singletons. The chain combines TRBV2 with TRBJ1-1; D perhaps matches TRBD1 (6 bases). The receptor's source is a man aged 30 to 39 in good health and CMV-seronegative. Sequencing was carried out using PBMCs. CDR3 loop: CASREQGVNTEAFF. Written as DNA, the CDR3 is TGTGCCAGCCGGGAACAGGGCGTGAACACTGAAGCTTTCTTT. Drawing the rest from reference TRBV2 and TRBJ1-1, the complete variable domain is EPEVTQTPSHQVTQMGQEVILRCVPISNHLYFYWYRQILGQKVEFLVSFYNNEISEKSEIFDDQFSVERPDGSNFTLKIRSTKLEDSAMYFCASREQGVNTEAFFGQGTRLTVV.